Each of the 22 T cell receptor beta chains below was sequenced from the same sample in a study of immune heterogeneity within non-small cell lung tumors. The authors amplified TCR beta CDR3 by multiplex PCR with 32 V and 13 J primers. One entry per CDR3 protein, called by TCRdb with MiXCR from the multiplex PCR reads. The data hold tens of thousands of distinct CDR3 sequences, with 28% observed a single time. Genomic DNA extracted from bulk tumor tissue served as template. A total of around 590 ng was used per sample. Biopsies that were spaced far apart were taken, several per primary tumor, during surgery. Curative operations were performed on patients who had untreated, newly diagnosed non-small cell lung cancer. The sequencing input was lung tumor tissue. These receptor sequences come from a man in his forties or fifties with non-small cell lung cancer.

About this clonotype itself: A much larger clone is a single base away; this may be a read error. The chain combines TRBV12-3 or TRBV12-4 with TRBJ1-3; TRBD1 matches 9 bases. CDR3 size: 16 residues. CDR3 nucleotide sequence: TGTGCCAGCAGTGTGCGGGACAGGGTCCGGGGGAACACCGTATATTTT. Amino acid sequence: CASSVRDRVRGNTVYF.

This clonotype was detected ten times or more. The chain has TRBV6-5 and TRBJ1-3; no clear D. Germline assignment: CDR1 MNHEY and CDR2 SVGAGI. Deletions cut 2 bases from V and 2 bases from J, with 7 bases between. CDR3 length equals 14 residues. The CDR3 sequence is CASSYAGPGNTIYF. As DNA, the CDR3 is TGTGCCAGCAGTTACGCGGGTCCTGGAAACACCATATATTTT.

As for this clonotype: A much larger clone differs by one base, so this may be a read error. The CDR3 loop is CASSLGQHIKYGYTF. CDR3 DNA: TGCGCCAGCAGCTTGGGGCAGCATATTAAATATGGCTACACCTTC. The V and J genes are TRBV5-1 and TRBJ1-2; D uncertain. Germline V gene sequence: CDR1 SGHRS, CDR2 YFSETQ. Trimming took 0 bases from V and 5 from J, leaving 14 bases between them. The CDR3 length is 15 residues.

With respect to this clonotype: This may come from a read error, since a much larger clone is one base off. This chain's CDR3 is CAISEGSWLYEQYF. For the CDR3, the DNA is TGTGCCATCAGTGAGGGGAGCTGGCTCTACGAGCAGTACTTC. The chain couples TRBV10-3 to TRBJ2-7; tentatively, D is TRBD2 (5 bases). Germline V CDR1 and CDR2: ENHRY, SYGVKD. V gave up 2 bases and J gave up 3 bases, with 11 bases separating them. The CDR3 is 14 amino acids.

This clonotype was recorded at least ten times. The rearrangement joins TRBV2 to TRBJ1-2; possibly TRBD1 for D (5 bases). Germline loops: CDR1 SNHLY, CDR2 FYNNEI. The CDR3 is 13 residues long. Trimming cost V 5 bases and J 1 base, with 8 bases left between them. The CDR3: CASSPDSNYGYTF. The CDR3 DNA follows: TGTGCCAGCAGTCCTGACAGTAACTATGGCTACACCTTC.

In its sample, this clonotype was seen a few times. The rearrangement uses TRBV20-1 and TRBJ2-3; 9 bases fit TRBD2. Germline CDR1 and CDR2: DFQATT and SNEGSKA (reference sequence). CDR3 length equals 16 residues. With V trimmed by 5 bases and J by 5 bases, 14 bases remained unmatched. DNA of the CDR3: TGCAGTGCTGGTGGTCGAGTAGCGGGAGTGAAAGATACGCAGTATTTT. Encoded protein: CSAGGRVAGVKDTQYF.

This clonotype was detected ten times or more. The chain joins TRBV20-1 to TRBJ2-1; the match to TRBD2 covers 8 bases. The CDR3 has 13 residues. Germline lookup yields CDR1 DFQATT and CDR2 SNEGSKA (reference sequence). Trimming cost V 0 bases and J 11 bases; bases outside gene matches: 6. The CDR3 reads CSARDRIAGKQFF. CDR3 nucleotide sequence: TGCAGTGCTAGAGATCGGATAGCGGGGAAGCAGTTCTTC.

The CDR3 reads CASSYQRATLGEQYF. The DNA of the CDR3 is TGTGCCAGCAGTTATCAGCGGGCTACCCTGGGTGAGCAGTACTTC. V usage is TRBV6-9 and J usage is TRBJ2-7; D possibly corresponds to TRBD2 (6 bases). The CDR3 is made up of 15 amino acids. The V gene's germline CDR1 is MNHGY and CDR2 SVAAGI. V gave up 2 bases and J gave up 7 bases, with 18 bases separating them.

This clonotype has a handful of counts. V gene TRBV5-4 combines with J gene TRBJ1-2; D remains ambiguous. The V gene lost 4 bases and the J gene lost 6 bases, with 22 bases spanning the gap. Germline V gene sequence: CDR1 SGHNT, CDR2 YYREEE (reference sequence). This CDR3 is built from 16 residues. The CDR3 DNA sequence: TGTGCCAGCAGCAAATCGTCGTACAGTAAGGAAGATGGCTACACCTTC. It codes for CASSKSSYSKEDGYTF.

This clonotype was counted at least ten times. This chain joins TRBV19 and TRBJ2-7; 10 nucleotides agree with TRBD1. V shed 5 bases, J shed 5 bases, and the junction held 9 bases outside the gene matches. The CDR3 runs to 15 residues. CDR1 is LNHDA and CDR2 is SQIVND in the germline V gene (reference sequence). The CDR3 region is CASSATGGRVHEQYF. The CDR3 nucleotides are TGTGCCAGTAGTGCGACAGGGGGCCGAGTGCACGAGCAGTACTTC.

For this clonotype: The junction departs from germline at one end; a sequencing error may be responsible. V gene TRBV7-2 combines with J gene TRBJ2-7; D is uncertain. Germline V gene lookup returns CDR1 SGHTA and CDR2 FQGNSA. This CDR3 region has 15 residues. The CDR3 DNA reads TGTGCCAGCAGCTTAGGTGCCGCTACGGGCTACCAGCAGTACTTC. This encodes CASSLGAATGYQQYF.

This clonotype was seen many times. V is TRBV6-1 and J is TRBJ2-7, with D hard to call. Germline assignment: CDR1 MNHNS and CDR2 SASEGT. The CDR3 has 13 amino acids. With 7 bases removed from V and 3 bases from J, the gap between germline ends came to 13 bases. CDR3 nucleotides: TGTGCCAGCACAGGAGCTAGTGGCTACGAGCAGTACTTC. This translates into CASTGASGYEQYF.

This clonotype was recorded many times. Written as DNA, the CDR3 is TGTGCCAGCAAAGGACAGGGAAGTAACTATGGCTACACCTTC. Translated: CASKGQGSNYGYTF. The V and J genes are TRBV28 and TRBJ1-2; 8 bases agree with TRBD1. This CDR3 spans 14 amino acids. Looked up from germline, CDR1 is MDHEN and CDR2 is SYDVKM. The V segment lost 7 bases and the J segment 1 base; nucleotides outside the gene matches: 5.

This clonotype was observed many times. The chain combines TRBV29-1 with TRBJ1-1; D possibly corresponds to TRBD1 (6 bases). Germline assignment: CDR1 SQVTM and CDR2 ANQGSEA. This CDR3 region has 13 residues. Trimming shortened V by 3 bases and J by 1 base, and 9 bases separated the two germline ends. This CDR3 is CSVDLDRNTEAFF. The DNA of the CDR3 is TGCAGCGTTGACTTGGACAGGAACACTGAAGCTTTCTTT.

The table lists this clonotype with many counts. The gene calls are TRBV20-1 and TRBJ2-7, with TRBD2 matching over 13 bases. Unmatched junction bases numbered 7, after V lost 0 bases and J lost 5 bases. CDR1 DFQATT and CDR2 SNEGSKA come from the germline V gene (reference sequence). The CDR3 is made up of 16 amino acids. This CDR3 reads CSARDQRTSGSHEQYF. CDR3 nucleotide sequence: TGCAGTGCTAGAGATCAAAGGACTAGCGGGAGCCACGAGCAGTACTTC.

Comment on this clonotype: A much larger clone lies a single base off, so this may be a read error. The chain uses TRBV9 and TRBJ1-4; D is possibly TRBD1 (6 bases). Germline V gene lookup returns CDR1 SGDLS and CDR2 YYNGEE. The CDR3 length is 17 residues. Trimming cost V 2 bases and J 8 bases, with 22 bases left between them. The CDR3 bases are TGTGCCAGCAGCGTGAGGGGTGGGGGGCGCGGCGACGAAAAACTGTTTTTT. Encoded protein: CASSVRGGGRGDEKLFF. The full variable domain, completed using reference TRBV9 and TRBJ1-4, is DSGVTQTPKHLITATGQRVTLRCSPRSGDLSVYWYQQSLDQGLQFLIQYYNGEERAKGNILERFSAQQFPDLHSELNLSSLELGDSALYFCASSVRGGGRGDEKLFFGSGTQLSVL.

The CDR3 is CASSWALTGNYGYTF. As DNA, the CDR3 is TGTGCCAGCAGCTGGGCCTTGACAGGGAACTATGGCTACACCTTC. This chain connects TRBV11-2 to TRBJ1-2; 7 nucleotides align to TRBD1. In germline, CDR1 is SGHAT, CDR2 FQNNGV. V dropped 4 bases and J dropped 2; count of bases not matched to a gene: 7. CDR3 length: 15 amino acids.

This clonotype was recorded many times. V usage is TRBV18 and J usage is TRBJ2-1; 11 bases map to TRBD2. From germline, CDR1 is KGHSH and CDR2 LQKENI. CDR3 size: 16 residues. V lost 3 bases and J lost 0; bases outside the gene matches: 1. The CDR3 reads CASSPTSGSSYNEQFF. The CDR3 nucleotides are TGTGCCAGCTCACCTACTAGCGGGAGCTCCTACAATGAGCAGTTCTTC.

On this clonotype itself: One end of the junction does not line up with germline, which may come from a read error. The chain couples TRBV9 to TRBJ1-6, with D possibly being TRBD1 (6 bases). The V gene's germline CDR1 is SGDLS and CDR2 YYNGEE. CDR3 length equals 14 residues. The CDR3 spells CASSVDRVNSTLHF. CDR3 nucleotide sequence: TGTGCCAGCAGCGTAGACAGGGTAAATTCAACCCTCCACTTT.

In its sample, this clonotype was seen many times. The CDR3 spells CASSFSGGRANSYEQYF. The CDR3 DNA reads as TGTGCCAGCAGTTTCTCCGGAGGTCGGGCCAATTCTTACGAGCAGTACTTC. The chain is built from TRBV28 and TRBJ2-7; TRBD2 is a possible D gene (5 bases). The V end was cut by 3 bases, the J end by 4 bases, with 22 bases between. The CDR3 runs to 17 residues. Germline-derived CDR1 and CDR2 are MDHEN and SYDVKM. Full variable domain (outside the CDR3, taken from reference TRBV28 and TRBJ2-7): DVKVTQSSRYLVKRTGEKVFLECVQDMDHENMFWYRQDPGLGLRLIYFSYDVKMKEKGDIPEGYSVSREKKERFSLILESASTNQTSMYLCASSFSGGRANSYEQYFGPGTRLTVT.

This clonotype was counted between two and nine times. The chain is built from TRBV6-1 and TRBJ1-1, with D uncertain. Trimming cost V 1 base and J 2 bases, with 8 bases left between them. The CDR3 loop spans 14 amino acids. Germline V CDR1 and CDR2: MNHNS, SASEGT. CDR3 bases: TGTGCCAGCAGTGAAGGCTGGACCAACACTGAAGCTTTCTTT. It codes for CASSEGWTNTEAFF.

This clonotype was detected ten times or more. The chain links TRBV10-1 to TRBJ2-3, with D possibly matching TRBD1 (6 bases). The germline V and J ends were trimmed by 3 bases and 8 bases, with 15 bases remaining between them. Germline assignment: CDR1 WNHNN and CDR2 SYGVQD (reference sequence). The CDR3 contains 14 residues. In DNA, the CDR3 is TGCGCCAGCAGTGAAAACAGGGTGGCGGGTACGCAGTATTTT. It specifies CASSENRVAGTQYF.